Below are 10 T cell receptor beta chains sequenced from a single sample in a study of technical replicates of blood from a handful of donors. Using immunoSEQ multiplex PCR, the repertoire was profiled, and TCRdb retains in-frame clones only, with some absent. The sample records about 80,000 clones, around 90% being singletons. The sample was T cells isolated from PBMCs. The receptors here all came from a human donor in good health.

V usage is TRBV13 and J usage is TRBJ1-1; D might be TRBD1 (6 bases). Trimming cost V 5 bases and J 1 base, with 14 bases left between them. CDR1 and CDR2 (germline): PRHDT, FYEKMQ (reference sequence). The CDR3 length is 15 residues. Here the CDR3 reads CASSTYREKNTEAFF. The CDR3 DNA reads TGTGCCAGCAGCACCTACAGGGAGAAGAACACTGAAGCTTTCTTT.

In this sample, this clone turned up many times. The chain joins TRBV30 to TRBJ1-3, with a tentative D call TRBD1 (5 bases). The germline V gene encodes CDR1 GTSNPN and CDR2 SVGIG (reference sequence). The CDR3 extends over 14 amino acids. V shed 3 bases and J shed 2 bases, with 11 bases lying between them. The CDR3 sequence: CAWRLGGTGNTIYF. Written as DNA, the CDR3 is TGTGCCTGGAGACTGGGGGGGACTGGAAACACCATATATTTT.

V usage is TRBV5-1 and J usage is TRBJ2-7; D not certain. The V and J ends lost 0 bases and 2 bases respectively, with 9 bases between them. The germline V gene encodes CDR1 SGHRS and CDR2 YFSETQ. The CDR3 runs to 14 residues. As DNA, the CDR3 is TGCGCCAGCAGCTTGGAGCCAGGCCCCTACGAGCAGTACTTC. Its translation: CASSLEPGPYEQYF.

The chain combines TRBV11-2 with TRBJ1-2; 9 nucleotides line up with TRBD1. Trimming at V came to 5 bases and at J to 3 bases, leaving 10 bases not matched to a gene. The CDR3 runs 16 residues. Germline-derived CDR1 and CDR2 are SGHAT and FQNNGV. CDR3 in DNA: TGTGCCAGCAGCCCCCTACAGGGGGCAGTCGACTATGGCTACACCTTC. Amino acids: CASSPLQGAVDYGYTF.

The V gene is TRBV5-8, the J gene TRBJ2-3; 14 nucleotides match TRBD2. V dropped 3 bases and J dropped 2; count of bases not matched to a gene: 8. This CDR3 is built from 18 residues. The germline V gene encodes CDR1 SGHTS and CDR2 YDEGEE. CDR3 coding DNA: TGTGCCAGCAGCTCCCCAGGGACTAGCGGGAGTACCACAGATACGCAGTATTTT. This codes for CASSSPGTSGSTTDTQYF.

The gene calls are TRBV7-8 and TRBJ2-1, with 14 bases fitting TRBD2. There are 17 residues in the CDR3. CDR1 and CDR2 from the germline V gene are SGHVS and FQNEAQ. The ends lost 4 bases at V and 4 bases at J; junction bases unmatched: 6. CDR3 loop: CASSSGTSGSAYNEQFF. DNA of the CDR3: TGTGCCAGCAGCTCGGGGACTAGCGGGAGCGCATACAATGAGCAGTTCTTC.

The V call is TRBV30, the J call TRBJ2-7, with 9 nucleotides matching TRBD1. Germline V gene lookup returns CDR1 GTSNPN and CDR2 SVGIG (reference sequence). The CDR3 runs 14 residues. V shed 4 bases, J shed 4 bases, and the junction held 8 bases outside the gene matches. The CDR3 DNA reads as TGTGCCTGGACCACGGGACAGGGTTGGTACGAGCAGTACTTC. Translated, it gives CAWTTGQGWYEQYF.

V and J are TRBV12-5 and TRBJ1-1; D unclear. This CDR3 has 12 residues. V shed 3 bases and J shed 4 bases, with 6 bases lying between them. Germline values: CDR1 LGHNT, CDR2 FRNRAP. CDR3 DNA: TGTGCTAGTGGTTTTGAGGGCACTGAAGCTTTCTTT. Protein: CASGFEGTEAFF.

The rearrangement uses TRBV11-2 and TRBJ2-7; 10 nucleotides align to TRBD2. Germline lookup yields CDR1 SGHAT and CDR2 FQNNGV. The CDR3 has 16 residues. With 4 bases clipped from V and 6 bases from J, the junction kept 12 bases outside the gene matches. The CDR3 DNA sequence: TGTGCCAGCAGCTCCCAAGCTAGCGGGAGAATCGGCGAGCAGTACTTC. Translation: CASSSQASGRIGEQYF.

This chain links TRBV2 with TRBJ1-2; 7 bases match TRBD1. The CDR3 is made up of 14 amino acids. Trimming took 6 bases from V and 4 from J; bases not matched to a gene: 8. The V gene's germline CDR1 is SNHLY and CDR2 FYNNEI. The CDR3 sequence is CASRAWGQIYGYTF. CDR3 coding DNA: TGTGCCAGCAGGGCGTGGGGACAGATCTATGGCTACACCTTC.